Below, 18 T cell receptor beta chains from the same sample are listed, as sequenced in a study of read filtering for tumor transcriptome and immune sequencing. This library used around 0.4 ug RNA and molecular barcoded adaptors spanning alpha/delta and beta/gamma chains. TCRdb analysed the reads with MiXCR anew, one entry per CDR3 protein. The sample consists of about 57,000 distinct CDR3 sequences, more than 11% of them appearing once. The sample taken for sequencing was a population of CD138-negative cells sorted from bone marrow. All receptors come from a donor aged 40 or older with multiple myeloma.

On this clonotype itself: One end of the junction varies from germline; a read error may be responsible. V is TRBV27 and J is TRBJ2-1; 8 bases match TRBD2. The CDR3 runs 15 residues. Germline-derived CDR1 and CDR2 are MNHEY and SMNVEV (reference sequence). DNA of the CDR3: TGTGCCAGCAGTTATTCACTAGCGGCCTACAATGGGCAGTTCTTC. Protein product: CASSYSLAAYNGQFF.

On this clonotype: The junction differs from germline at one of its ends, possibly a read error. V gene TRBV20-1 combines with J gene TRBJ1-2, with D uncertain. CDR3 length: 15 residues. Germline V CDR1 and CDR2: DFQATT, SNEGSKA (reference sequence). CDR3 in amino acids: CSVRGRQAGPYGYTF. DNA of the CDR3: TGCAGTGTTAGAGGACGGCAGGCCGGGCCCTATGGCTACACCTTC.

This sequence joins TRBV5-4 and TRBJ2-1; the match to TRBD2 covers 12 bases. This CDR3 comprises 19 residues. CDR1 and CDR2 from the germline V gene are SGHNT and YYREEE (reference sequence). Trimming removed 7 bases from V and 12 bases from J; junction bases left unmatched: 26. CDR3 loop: CASGFGVQGPGLAGVGQFF. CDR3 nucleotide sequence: TGTGCCAGCGGTTTTGGGGTACAGGGACCGGGACTAGCGGGTGTTGGGCAGTTCTTC.

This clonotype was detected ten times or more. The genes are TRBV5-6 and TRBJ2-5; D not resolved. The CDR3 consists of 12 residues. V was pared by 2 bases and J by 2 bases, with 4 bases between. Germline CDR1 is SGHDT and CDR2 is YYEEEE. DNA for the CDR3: TGTGCCAGCAGCTTTGATCAAGAGACCCAGTACTTC. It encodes CASSFDQETQYF.

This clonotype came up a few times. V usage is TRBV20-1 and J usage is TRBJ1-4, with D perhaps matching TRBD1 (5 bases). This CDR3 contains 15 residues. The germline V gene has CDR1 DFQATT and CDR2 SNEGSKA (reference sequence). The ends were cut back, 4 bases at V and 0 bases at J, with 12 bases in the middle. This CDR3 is CSATIDSATNEKLFF. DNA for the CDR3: TGCAGTGCTACTATCGACAGCGCAACTAATGAAAAACTGTTTTTT.

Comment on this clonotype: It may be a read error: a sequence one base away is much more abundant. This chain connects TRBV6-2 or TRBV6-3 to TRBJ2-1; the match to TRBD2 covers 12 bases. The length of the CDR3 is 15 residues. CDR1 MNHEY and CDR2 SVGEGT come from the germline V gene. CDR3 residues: CASSYSARLAGEQSF. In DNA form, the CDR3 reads TGTGCCAGCAGTTACTCCGCTCGACTAGCGGGAGAGCAGTCCTTC.

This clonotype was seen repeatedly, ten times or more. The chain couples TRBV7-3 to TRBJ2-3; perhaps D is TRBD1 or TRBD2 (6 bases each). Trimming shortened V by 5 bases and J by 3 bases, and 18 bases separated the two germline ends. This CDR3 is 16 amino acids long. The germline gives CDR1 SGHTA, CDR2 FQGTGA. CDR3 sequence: CASSHILGGQTDTQYF. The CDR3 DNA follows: TGTGCCAGCAGCCACATCCTTGGGGGGCAAACAGATACGCAGTATTTT.

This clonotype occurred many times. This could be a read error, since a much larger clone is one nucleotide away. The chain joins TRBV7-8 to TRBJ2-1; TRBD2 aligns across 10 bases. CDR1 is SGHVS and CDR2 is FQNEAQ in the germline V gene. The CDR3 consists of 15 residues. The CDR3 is CASSYQGLANNAQFF. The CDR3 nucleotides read TGTGCCAGCAGCTACCAGGGACTAGCGAACAATGCGCAGTTCTTC.

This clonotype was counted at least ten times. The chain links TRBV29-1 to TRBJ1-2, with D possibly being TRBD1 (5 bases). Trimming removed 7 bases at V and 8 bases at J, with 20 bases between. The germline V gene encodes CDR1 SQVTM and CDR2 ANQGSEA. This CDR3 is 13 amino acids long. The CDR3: CSAAPGWGYGYTF. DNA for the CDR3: TGCAGCGCCGCCCCGGGATGGGGGTACGGCTACACCTTC.

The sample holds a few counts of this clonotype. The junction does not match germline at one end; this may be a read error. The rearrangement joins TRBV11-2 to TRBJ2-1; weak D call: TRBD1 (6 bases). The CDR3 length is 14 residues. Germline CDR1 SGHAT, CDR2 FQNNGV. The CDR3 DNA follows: TGTGCCAGCAAGATGGACAGAGCCTACAGTGAGCAGTTCTTC. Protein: CASKMDRAYSEQFF.

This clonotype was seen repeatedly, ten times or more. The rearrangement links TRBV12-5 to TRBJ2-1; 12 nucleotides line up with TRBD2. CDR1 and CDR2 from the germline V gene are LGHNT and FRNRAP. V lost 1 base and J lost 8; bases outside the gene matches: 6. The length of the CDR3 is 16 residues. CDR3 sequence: CASGLGLAGVNDEQFF. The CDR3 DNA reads TGTGCTAGTGGTTTGGGACTAGCGGGAGTGAATGATGAGCAGTTCTTC.

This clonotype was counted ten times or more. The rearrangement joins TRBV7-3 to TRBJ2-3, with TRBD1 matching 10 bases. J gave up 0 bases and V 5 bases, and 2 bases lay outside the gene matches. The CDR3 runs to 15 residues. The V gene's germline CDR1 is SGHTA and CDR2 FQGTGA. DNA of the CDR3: TGTGCCAGCAGCGAGGGACAGGGGAGCACAGATACGCAGTATTTT. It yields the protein CASSEGQGSTDTQYF.

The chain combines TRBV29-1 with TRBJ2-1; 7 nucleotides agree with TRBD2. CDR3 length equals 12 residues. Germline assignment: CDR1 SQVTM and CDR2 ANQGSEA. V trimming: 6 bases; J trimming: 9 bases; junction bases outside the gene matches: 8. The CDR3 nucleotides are TGCAGCGTAGAGACTAGCCGAGGTGAGCAGTTCTTC. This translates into CSVETSRGEQFF.

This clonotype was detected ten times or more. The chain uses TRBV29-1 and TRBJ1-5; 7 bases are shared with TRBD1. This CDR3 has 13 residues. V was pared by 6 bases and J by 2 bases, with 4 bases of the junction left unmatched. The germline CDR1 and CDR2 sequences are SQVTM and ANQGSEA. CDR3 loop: CSVQTGGNQPQHF. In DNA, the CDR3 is TGCAGCGTACAAACAGGGGGCAATCAGCCCCAGCATTTT.

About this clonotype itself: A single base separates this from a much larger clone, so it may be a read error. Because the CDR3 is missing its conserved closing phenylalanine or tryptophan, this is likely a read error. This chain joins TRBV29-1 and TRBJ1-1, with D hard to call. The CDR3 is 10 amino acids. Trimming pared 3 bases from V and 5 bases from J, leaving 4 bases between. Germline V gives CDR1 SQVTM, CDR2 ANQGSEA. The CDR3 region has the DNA TGCAGCGTTGAGTTTACTGAAGCTTTCCTT. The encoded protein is CSVEFTEAFL.

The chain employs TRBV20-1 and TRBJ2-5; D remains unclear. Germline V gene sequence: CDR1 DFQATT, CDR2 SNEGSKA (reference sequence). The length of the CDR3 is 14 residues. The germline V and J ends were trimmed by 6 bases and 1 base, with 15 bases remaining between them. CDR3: CSALEGRSQETQYF. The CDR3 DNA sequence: TGCAGTGCCCTCGAAGGAAGGTCCCAAGAGACCCAGTACTTC.

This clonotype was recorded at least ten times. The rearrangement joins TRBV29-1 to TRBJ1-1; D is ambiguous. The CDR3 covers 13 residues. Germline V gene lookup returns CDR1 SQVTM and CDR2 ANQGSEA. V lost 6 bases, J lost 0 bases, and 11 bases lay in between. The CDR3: CSVRPRLNTEAFF. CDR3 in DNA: TGCAGCGTCAGGCCGAGATTGAACACTGAAGCTTTCTTT.

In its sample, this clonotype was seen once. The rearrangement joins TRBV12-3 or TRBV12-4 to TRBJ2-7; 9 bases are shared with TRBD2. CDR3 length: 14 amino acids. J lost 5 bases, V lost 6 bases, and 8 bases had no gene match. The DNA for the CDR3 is TGTGCCAGCAGCAATAGCGGGAGAAGTCACGAGCAGTACTTC. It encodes CASSNSGRSHEQYF.